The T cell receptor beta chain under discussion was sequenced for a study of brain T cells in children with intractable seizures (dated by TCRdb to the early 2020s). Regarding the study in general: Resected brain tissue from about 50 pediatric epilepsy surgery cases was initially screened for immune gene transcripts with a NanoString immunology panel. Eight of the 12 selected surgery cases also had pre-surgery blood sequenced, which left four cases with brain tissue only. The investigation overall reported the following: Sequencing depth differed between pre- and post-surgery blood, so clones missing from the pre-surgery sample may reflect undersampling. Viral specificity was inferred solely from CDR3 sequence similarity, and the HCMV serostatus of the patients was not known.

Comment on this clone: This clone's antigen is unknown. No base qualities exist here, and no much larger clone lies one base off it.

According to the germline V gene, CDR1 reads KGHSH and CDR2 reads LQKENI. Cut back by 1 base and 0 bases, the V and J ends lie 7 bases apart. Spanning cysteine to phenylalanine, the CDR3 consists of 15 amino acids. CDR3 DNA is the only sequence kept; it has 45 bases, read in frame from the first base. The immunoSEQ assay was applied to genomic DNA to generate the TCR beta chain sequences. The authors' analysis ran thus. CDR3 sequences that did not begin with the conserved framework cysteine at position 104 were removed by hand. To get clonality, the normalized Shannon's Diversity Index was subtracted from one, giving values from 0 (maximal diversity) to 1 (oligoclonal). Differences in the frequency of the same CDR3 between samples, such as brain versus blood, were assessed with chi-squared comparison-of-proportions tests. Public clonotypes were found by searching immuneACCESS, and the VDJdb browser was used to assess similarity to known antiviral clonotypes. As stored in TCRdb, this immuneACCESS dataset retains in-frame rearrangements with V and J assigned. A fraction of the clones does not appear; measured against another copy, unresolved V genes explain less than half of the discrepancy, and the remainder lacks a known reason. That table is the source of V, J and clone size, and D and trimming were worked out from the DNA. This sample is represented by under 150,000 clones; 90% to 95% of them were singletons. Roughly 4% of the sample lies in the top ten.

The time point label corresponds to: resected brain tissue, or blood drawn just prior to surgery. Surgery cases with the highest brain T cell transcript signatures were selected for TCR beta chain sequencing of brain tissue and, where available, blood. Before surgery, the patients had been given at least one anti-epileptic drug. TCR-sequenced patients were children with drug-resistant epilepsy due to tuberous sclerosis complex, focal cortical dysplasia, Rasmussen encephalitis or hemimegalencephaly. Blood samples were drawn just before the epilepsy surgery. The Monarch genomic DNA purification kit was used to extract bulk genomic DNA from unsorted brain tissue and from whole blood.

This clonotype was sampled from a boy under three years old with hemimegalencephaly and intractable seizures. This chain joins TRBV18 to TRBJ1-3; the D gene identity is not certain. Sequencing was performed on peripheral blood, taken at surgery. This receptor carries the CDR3 CASSPLRYSGNTIYF. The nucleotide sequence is TGTGCCAGCTCACCACTTCGGTACTCTGGAAACACCATATATTTT.